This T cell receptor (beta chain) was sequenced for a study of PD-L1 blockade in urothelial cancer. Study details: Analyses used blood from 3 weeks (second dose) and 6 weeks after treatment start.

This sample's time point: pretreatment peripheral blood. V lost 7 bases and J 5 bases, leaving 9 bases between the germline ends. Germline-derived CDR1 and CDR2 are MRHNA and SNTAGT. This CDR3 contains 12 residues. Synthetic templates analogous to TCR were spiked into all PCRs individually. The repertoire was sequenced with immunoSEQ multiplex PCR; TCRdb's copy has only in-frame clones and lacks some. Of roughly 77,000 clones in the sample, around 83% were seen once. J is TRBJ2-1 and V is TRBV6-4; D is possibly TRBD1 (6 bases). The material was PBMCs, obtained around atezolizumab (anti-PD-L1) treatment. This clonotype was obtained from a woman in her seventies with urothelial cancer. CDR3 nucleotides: TGTGCCAGCACTTCAGGGGACAATGAGCAGTTCTTC. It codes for CASTSGDNEQFF.